The clone carrying this T cell receptor (beta chain) was picked up a small number of times. The target antigen is unknown. This sample is drawn from a study of T cell repertoires in cytomegalovirus infection. General study findings and limits: CMV-specific TCR beta clonotypes restricted by HLA-C dominated the ex vivo response.

TCRdb re-analysed the reads in MiXCR, keeping a single row per CDR3 protein. Of roughly 500,000 distinct CDR3 sequences listed, 16% are singletons. The CDR3 sequence is 14 residues long. Germline CDR1 reads SGHRS; CDR2 reads YFSETQ. The V gene lost 1 base and the J gene lost 3 bases, with 11 bases spanning the gap. This receptor was obtained from a human donor in good health (CMV status not recorded). Some clones in this sample may be carry-over from other donors' samples. The specimen was CD8+ T cells from PBMCs. V gene TRBV5-1 combines with J gene TRBJ2-7; TRBD1 is a possible D gene (5 bases). DNA for the CDR3: TGCGCCAGCAGCTTGACAGGATGGGACTACGAGCAGTACTTC. Its translation: CASSLTGWDYEQYF.